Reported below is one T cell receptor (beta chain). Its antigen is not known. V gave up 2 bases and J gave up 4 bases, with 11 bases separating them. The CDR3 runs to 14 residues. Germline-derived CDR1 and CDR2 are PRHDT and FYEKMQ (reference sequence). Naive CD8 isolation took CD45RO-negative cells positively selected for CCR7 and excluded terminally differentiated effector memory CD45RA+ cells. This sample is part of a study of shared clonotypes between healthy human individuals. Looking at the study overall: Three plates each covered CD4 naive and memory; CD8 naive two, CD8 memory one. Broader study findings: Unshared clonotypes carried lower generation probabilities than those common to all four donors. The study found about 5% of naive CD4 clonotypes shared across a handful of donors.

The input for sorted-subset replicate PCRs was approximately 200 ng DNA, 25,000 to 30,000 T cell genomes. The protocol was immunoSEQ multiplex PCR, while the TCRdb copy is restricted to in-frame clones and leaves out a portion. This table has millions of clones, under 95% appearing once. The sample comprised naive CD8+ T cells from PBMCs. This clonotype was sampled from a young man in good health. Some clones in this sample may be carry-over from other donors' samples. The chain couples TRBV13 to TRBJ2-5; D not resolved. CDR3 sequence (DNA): TGTGCCAGCAGCTTAATGGGGAATTCAGAGACCCAGTACTTC. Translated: CASSLMGNSETQYF.